This TCR beta chain is drawn from a study of cytomegalovirus exposure and HLA in healthy donors. The CDR3 runs to 16 residues. V lost 0 bases and J 8 bases, leaving 19 bases between the germline ends. Germline V gene data show CDR1 as SGHRS and CDR2 as YFSETQ. PCR was performed using 60 Vbeta and 13 Jbeta primers. Only in-frame clones appear in the TCRdb table, and some are missing; sequencing was by immunoSEQ multiplex PCR. The repertoire includes 100,000 to 150,000 clones, about 74% of them detected once, and approximately 6.4% sits in the top ten. The chain uses TRBV5-1 and TRBJ2-3; TRBD2 is a possible D gene (7 bases). Material: PBMCs. The clonotype comes from a woman aged 50 to 60 in good health and CMV-seropositive. CDR3 in amino acids: CASSLDLRGPVGTQYF. The CDR3 DNA reads TGCGCCAGCAGCTTGGATTTGCGGGGGCCCGTTGGTACGCAGTATTTT.